These 23 T cell receptor beta chains share one sample of origin, sequenced in a study of post-analysis software for immune sequencing data. Study conclusions and caveats: Higher frequency in patients than in controls was seen for roughly five TRBV segments, with TRBV5-6, TRBV5-1 and TRBV20-1 among them.

Every TCR beta cDNA library bore unique molecular identifiers. TCRdb reprocessed the PCR reads with MiXCR, giving one entry per CDR3 protein. The data contain 380,000 or so distinct CDR3 sequences, approximately 38% of them seen just once; the ten biggest clones take up around 15%. These receptors lack a known antigen. Input material: blood. These receptors were obtained from a girl aged 5-17 years with multiple sclerosis.

This chain connects TRBV3-1 to TRBJ2-7, with D unclear. Germline V gene sequence: CDR1 LGHDT, CDR2 YNNKEL (reference sequence). The CDR3 extends over 12 amino acids. Trimming left V 4 bases short and J 0 bases short, with 4 bases between. The CDR3 loop is CASSRASYEQYF. The CDR3 DNA is TGTGCCAGCAGCCGGGCCTCCTACGAGCAGTACTTC.

This clonotype appeared a few times. The genes are TRBV5-1 and TRBJ2-7, with 7 bases lining up with TRBD1. The germline CDR1 and CDR2 sequences are SGHRS and YFSETQ. Unmatched junction bases numbered 4, after V lost 4 bases and J lost 3 bases. The CDR3 is 13 amino acids. CDR3 bases: TGCGCCAGCAGCGTTGACAGGGACTACGAGCAGTACTTC. It translates to CASSVDRDYEQYF.

This clonotype has ten or more counts. V usage is TRBV29-1 and J usage is TRBJ2-7; D remains unclear. Between the trimmed V and J ends, which lost 0 bases and 2 bases, there was a span of 11 bases. This CDR3 region has 14 residues. Germline lookup yields CDR1 SQVTM and CDR2 ANQGSEA. Written as DNA, the CDR3 is TGCAGCGTTGAAGACCCCCAGGCAGCCTACGAGCAGTACTTC. This codes for CSVEDPQAAYEQYF.

Details on this clonotype: An end of the junction does not agree with germline; a read error may underlie this. CDR3 amino acids: CASFSWLGVNIGELFF. CDR3 nucleotides: TGTGCCAGCTTTAGTTGGCTGGGCGTAAACATCGGGGAGCTGTTTTTT. The chain is built from TRBV6-2 or TRBV6-3 and TRBJ2-2, with D unresolved. The CDR3 is 16 residues long. Germline loops: CDR1 MNHEY, CDR2 SVGEGT.

The chain links TRBV3-1 to TRBJ2-6; 12 bases are a match to TRBD2. This CDR3 has 17 amino acids. Per the germline V gene, CDR1 is LGHDT and CDR2 is YNNKEL (reference sequence). Trimming took 4 bases from V and 0 from J; bases not matched to a gene: 1. The CDR3 bases are TGTGCCAGCAGCCTGGGACTAGCGGGCTCTGGGGCCAACGTCCTGACTTTC. It specifies CASSLGLAGSGANVLTF. The full variable domain, rest sourced from reference TRBV3-1 and TRBJ2-6, is DTAVSQTPKYLVTQMGNDKSIKCEQNLGHDTMYWYKQDSKKFLKIMFSYNNKELIINETVPNRFSPKSPDKAHLNLHINSLELGDSAVYFCASSLGLAGSGANVLTFGAGSRLTVL.

This chain connects TRBV7-9 to TRBJ1-1, with D uncertain. The CDR3 runs 13 residues. Per germline, CDR1 SEHNR and CDR2 FQNEAQ (reference sequence). V was clipped by 3 bases and J by 2 bases, with 7 bases between them. CDR3 protein: CASSFGLNTEAFF. CDR3 nucleotides: TGTGCCAGCAGCTTTGGCCTTAACACTGAAGCTTTCTTT. The complete variable domain, with remaining parts taken from reference TRBV7-9 and TRBJ1-1, reads DTGVSQNPRHKITKRGQNVTFRCDPISEHNRLYWYRQTLGQGPEFLTYFQNEAQLEKSRLLSDRFSAERPKGSFSTLEIQRTEQGDSAMYLCASSFGLNTEAFFGQGTRLTVV.

This rearrangement joins TRBV6-2 or TRBV6-3 to TRBJ2-7, with D possibly matching TRBD2 (6 bases). The CDR3 sequence is 14 residues long. V was cut by 7 bases and J by 1 base, with 14 bases left in between. Germline loops: CDR1 MNHEY, CDR2 SVGEGT. The DNA of the CDR3 is TGTGCCAGCAAGGTCGGGGGAAGATCCTACGAGCAGTACTTC. Protein sequence: CASKVGGRSYEQYF.

The V gene is TRBV29-1, the J gene TRBJ2-5; D unclear. Germline V lookup: CDR1 SQVTM, CDR2 ANQGSEA. This CDR3 has 13 amino acids. V was trimmed by 7 bases and J by 5 bases, leaving 17 bases between them. For the CDR3, the DNA is TGCAGCGCTACATCCGGGTCTGGCGAGACCCAGTACTTC. Translation: CSATSGSGETQYF.

This rearrangement joins TRBV7-8 to TRBJ2-7; possibly TRBD1 for D (6 bases). Trimming pared 1 base from V and 4 bases from J, leaving 14 bases between. The germline gives CDR1 SGHVS, CDR2 FQNEAQ. The CDR3 sequence is 15 residues long. This CDR3 reads CASSLGTDLRYEQYF. CDR3 DNA: TGTGCCAGCAGCTTAGGGACAGATTTACGGTACGAGCAGTACTTC.

J is TRBJ2-3 and V is TRBV29-1; 10 bases map to TRBD2. This CDR3 contains 17 residues. J was trimmed by 3 bases and V by 2 bases; bases with no gene match: 11. Germline loops: CDR1 SQVTM, CDR2 ANQGSEA. As DNA, the CDR3 is TGCAGCGTTGAACTTGCTAGCGGGAGTGGGAAGACAGATACGCAGTATTTT. Its translation is CSVELASGSGKTDTQYF.

The chain carries TRBV3-1 and TRBJ2-1, with 14 bases matching TRBD2. With 0 bases clipped from V and 1 base from J, the junction kept 5 bases outside the gene matches. The CDR3 is made up of 19 amino acids. CDR1 and CDR2 from the germline V gene are LGHDT and YNNKEL (reference sequence). The CDR3 region is CASSQDRWTSGGSYNEQFF. The CDR3 DNA reads as TGTGCCAGCAGCCAAGATCGTTGGACTAGCGGGGGGTCCTACAATGAGCAGTTCTTC.

V and J are TRBV10-3 and TRBJ2-7; D is unclear. Trimming shortened V by 6 bases and J by 3 bases, and 6 bases separated the two germline ends. CDR1 and CDR2 (germline): ENHRY, SYGVKD. This CDR3 region has 11 residues. The CDR3 protein is CAIRQLYEQYF. CDR3 DNA: TGTGCCATCAGACAGCTCTACGAGCAGTACTTC.

The rearrangement links TRBV12-3 or TRBV12-4 to TRBJ1-5; 7 nucleotides line up with TRBD1. The ends lost 1 base at V and 1 base at J; junction bases unmatched: 4. This CDR3 region has 16 residues. The CDR3 coding sequence is TGTGCCAGCAGTTTAGGTGGGACAGTAAGCAATCAGCCCCAGCATTTT. Its translation is CASSLGGTVSNQPQHF.

Notes on this clonotype: The missing conserved phenylalanine or tryptophan at the end of this CDR3 makes a read error likely. The CDR3 DNA is TGTGCCAGCAGCTTAACACAGACAGGGGTAGGCTACAATGAGCAGTTCTCC. Its protein is CASSLTQTGVGYNEQFS. This chain links TRBV7-3 with TRBJ2-1, with 8 bases lining up with TRBD1. Germline V gives CDR1 SGHTA, CDR2 FQGTGA. The CDR3 covers 17 residues. V was clipped by 0 bases and J by 3 bases; unmatched bases: 7.

This clonotype was counted only a few times. The chain combines TRBV20-1 with TRBJ2-3; D unresolved. CDR1 DFQATT and CDR2 SNEGSKA come from the germline V gene (reference sequence). This CDR3 is 11 amino acids long. V was clipped by 6 bases and J by 2 bases, with 6 bases between them. CDR3: CSAKHTDTQYF. CDR3 DNA: TGCAGTGCCAAACACACAGATACGCAGTATTTT.

The genes are TRBV5-1 and TRBJ2-7, with TRBD1 matching 7 bases. CDR1 is SGHRS and CDR2 is YFSETQ in the germline V gene. V shed 4 bases and J 4 bases; nucleotides not matched to a gene: 8. The CDR3 runs to 14 residues. The CDR3: CASSPDRLLYEQYF. CDR3 nucleotide sequence: TGCGCCAGCAGCCCGGACAGGCTTTTATACGAGCAGTACTTC.

The J gene is TRBJ1-4, the V gene TRBV2, with TRBD1 matching 8 bases. J was trimmed by 8 bases and V by 6 bases; bases with no gene match: 5. The CDR3 contains 13 residues. Germline V CDR1 and CDR2: SNHLY, FYNNEI. The CDR3 DNA follows: TGTGCCAGCAGGCGGACAGGGAAAGAAAAACTGTTTTTT. Its translation: CASRRTGKEKLFF. The full variable domain, completed using reference TRBV2 and TRBJ1-4, is EPEVTQTPSHQVTQMGQEVILRCVPISNHLYFYWYRQILGQKVEFLVSFYNNEISEKSEIFDDQFSVERPDGSNFTLKIRSTKLEDSAMYFCASRRTGKEKLFFGSGTQLSVL.

The chain uses TRBV10-3 and TRBJ2-3, with 7 bases fitting TRBD2. CDR3 size: 16 residues. The V gene end was trimmed by 4 bases and the J gene end by 1 base; junction bases not matched to a gene: 8. Per germline, CDR1 ENHRY and CDR2 SYGVKD. CDR3 region: CAISGSPLAGTDTQYF. For the CDR3, the DNA is TGTGCCATCAGTGGGTCCCCCCTAGCGGGCACAGATACGCAGTATTTT.

This chain links TRBV7-9 with TRBJ1-2; 7 bases map to TRBD1. This CDR3 contains 15 residues. V shed 4 bases, J shed 6 bases, and the junction held 11 bases outside the gene matches. Germline values: CDR1 SEHNR, CDR2 FQNEAQ (reference sequence). This CDR3 is CASSSPLGDSDGYTF. CDR3 sequence (DNA): TGTGCCAGCAGCTCTCCACTCGGGGACAGCGATGGCTACACCTTC.

The table lists this clonotype with many counts. This chain links TRBV6-6 with TRBJ1-6; 7 bases map to TRBD1. J lost 7 bases, V lost 2 bases, and 8 bases had no gene match. This CDR3 comprises 16 residues. Germline V lookup: CDR1 MNHNY, CDR2 SVGAGI (reference sequence). DNA of the CDR3: TGTGCCAGCAGTTACGCCGAGACAGGGAGGAATTCACCCCTCCACTTT. Its protein is CASSYAETGRNSPLHF.

This chain links TRBV10-3 with TRBJ2-3; 9 bases match TRBD2. CDR3 length: 15 amino acids. The germline CDR1 and CDR2 sequences are ENHRY and SYGVKD. The J segment lost 2 bases and the V segment lost 4 bases, leaving 4 bases of the junction unmatched. For the CDR3, the DNA is TGTGCCATCAGTGGTCAGCGGGGGGTCACAGATACGCAGTATTTT. Translated, it gives CAISGQRGVTDTQYF.

The CDR3 loop reads CSADPQAGIYNEQFF. Written as DNA, the CDR3 is TGCAGTGCTGACCCCCAGGCGGGAATCTACAATGAGCAGTTCTTC. The chain is built from TRBV20-1 and TRBJ2-1; D may be TRBD2 (6 bases). The germline CDR1 and CDR2 sequences are DFQATT and SNEGSKA (reference sequence). The CDR3 has 15 amino acids. Deletions cut 5 bases from V and 3 bases from J, with 17 bases between.

The chain is built from TRBV20-1 and TRBJ2-1, with TRBD2 matching 8 bases. Looked up from germline, CDR1 is DFQATT and CDR2 is SNEGSKA (reference sequence). V shed 0 bases and J 0 bases; nucleotides not matched to a gene: 10. The CDR3 length is 18 residues. In DNA form, the CDR3 reads TGCAGTGCTAGAGATCTCATTAGCGGGGCGAGCTCCTACAATGAGCAGTTCTTC. As protein: CSARDLISGASSYNEQFF.